These 32 T cell receptor beta chains came from one sample sequenced in a study of regulatory T cells in long-lasting Graves disease. The authors built TCR beta libraries using iRepertoire HTBI primers and Arm-PCR of CDR3 regions. TCRdb re-analysed the multiplex PCR reads in MiXCR, keeping a single row per CDR3 protein. The sample has a few hundred thousand distinct CDR3 sequences; 22% are singletons. Time point defined: persistent/refractory GD, antithyroid drugs over 5 years with positive TRAb. Researchers made the TCR library from RNA that was extracted from PBMCs. The specimen comprised peripheral blood mononuclear cells (PBMCs), sampled when the disease was refractory, from a patient treated with antithyroid drugs. The receptors derive from a female donor with Graves disease.

This clonotype has ten or more counts. The CDR3 is CASSLLGTGLYEQYF. In DNA form, the CDR3 reads TGTGCCAGCAGTCTACTTGGGACAGGGCTCTACGAGCAGTACTTC. The chain is built from TRBV28 and TRBJ2-7; TRBD1 agrees at 9 bases. The ends lost 5 bases at V and 3 bases at J; junction bases unmatched: 8. CDR3 length: 15 amino acids. CDR1 is MDHEN, CDR2 SYDVKM, per germline.

This chain connects TRBV4-2 to TRBJ1-2; no clear D gene. The V end lost 0 bases, the J end lost 4 bases, and 9 bases lay between the germline ends. From germline, CDR1 is LGHNA and CDR2 YNFKEQ. This CDR3 spans 14 amino acids. This CDR3 reads CASSQDIRSYGYTF. The CDR3 DNA follows: TGTGCCAGCAGCCAAGACATCCGTTCCTATGGCTACACCTTC.

This clonotype was detected ten times or more. The chain joins TRBV28 to TRBJ2-7, with TRBD1 matching over 7 bases. Per the germline V gene, CDR1 is MDHEN and CDR2 is SYDVKM. This CDR3 contains 13 residues. Trimming cost V 3 bases and J 3 bases; bases outside gene matches: 2. The CDR3: CASSFNRGYEQYF. The DNA for the CDR3 is TGTGCCAGCAGTTTTAACAGGGGCTACGAGCAGTACTTC.

A remark on this clonotype: A much larger clone differs by one base, so this may be a read error. The CDR3 DNA follows: TGTGCCAGCTCACCCCTAACAGGGGGCCGAGGAGAGGCCCAGTACTTC. Translation: CASSPLTGGRGEAQYF. The chain is built from TRBV28 and TRBJ2-5; 9 bases are shared with TRBD1. The CDR3 is 16 amino acids. From germline, CDR1 is MDHEN and CDR2 SYDVKM.

This clonotype has a handful of counts. The V and J genes are TRBV6-1 and TRBJ1-4; no reliable D call. Germline V gene lookup returns CDR1 MNHNS and CDR2 SASEGT. V was trimmed by 6 bases and J by 3 bases, leaving 11 bases between them. This CDR3 is 14 amino acids long. CDR3 sequence reads: CASRGLLANEKLFF. The CDR3 DNA is TGTGCCAGCAGGGGCCTTTTGGCTAATGAAAAACTGTTTTTT.

This clonotype was seen only a few times. The chain recombines TRBV19 with TRBJ2-7; D possibly corresponds to TRBD2 (6 bases). CDR1 and CDR2 from the germline V gene are LNHDA and SQIVND (reference sequence). The V gene lost 3 bases and the J gene lost 7 bases, with 19 bases spanning the gap. The CDR3 loop spans 15 amino acids. The CDR3 protein is CASSIGGSGSEEQYF. CDR3 DNA sequence: TGTGCCAGTAGTATTGGGGGTAGCGGTTCGGAGGAGCAGTACTTC.

This clonotype has at least ten counts. The chain links TRBV28 to TRBJ2-4; no firm D call. The CDR3 has 13 residues. Germline V gives CDR1 MDHEN, CDR2 SYDVKM. Between the trimmed V and J ends, which lost 1 base and 5 bases, there was a span of 6 bases. CDR3 bases: TGTGCCAGCAGTTTATTGCCGGAAAACATTCAGTACTTC. Its protein is CASSLLPENIQYF.

This chain uses TRBV3-1 with TRBJ1-4; no clear D gene. CDR3 size: 16 residues. Trimming stripped 8 bases from V and 7 bases from J, with 23 bases between. CDR1 is LGHDT, CDR2 YNNKEL, per germline (reference sequence). CDR3 sequence: CASVLGGRVFSEKLFF. CDR3 nucleotides: TGTGCCAGCGTCCTTGGAGGGAGGGTCTTCTCTGAAAAACTGTTTTTT.

This sequence joins TRBV29-1 and TRBJ2-2; 7 bases align to TRBD1. V trimming: 7 bases; J trimming: 5 bases; junction bases outside the gene matches: 7. The CDR3 spans 13 residues. Looked up from germline, CDR1 is SQVTM and CDR2 is ANQGSEA. CDR3 nucleotide sequence: TGCAGCGCCAACAGGGGCGGGACCGGGGAGCTGTTTTTT. Its protein product is CSANRGGTGELFF.

This clonotype has ten or more counts. The rearrangement joins TRBV6-1 to TRBJ1-1, with no clear D. The CDR3 consists of 14 residues. CDR1 is MNHNS, CDR2 SASEGT, per germline. V gave up 5 bases and J gave up 1 base, with 11 bases separating them. The CDR3 sequence is CASSRQTPNTEAFF. The CDR3 DNA reads as TGTGCCAGCAGTCGGCAGACCCCGAACACTGAAGCTTTCTTT.

This clonotype turned up a few times. V gene TRBV12-3 or TRBV12-4 combines with J gene TRBJ1-3; D not resolved. V was cut by 3 bases and J by 4 bases, with 10 bases left in between. This CDR3 comprises 14 residues. The CDR3 nucleotides are TGTGCCAGCAGTTTTTCCGCCTTGGGAAACACCATATATTTT. Amino acid sequence: CASSFSALGNTIYF.

The rearrangement uses TRBV10-3 and TRBJ2-7, with D possibly matching TRBD1 (5 bases). The CDR3 loop spans 14 amino acids. Germline-derived CDR1 and CDR2 are ENHRY and SYGVKD. V was trimmed by 3 bases and J by 2 bases, leaving 11 bases between them. The CDR3 bases are TGTGCCATCAGTGACGCGCAGGGCACCTACGAGCAGTACTTC. This codes for CAISDAQGTYEQYF.

In this sample, this clonotype turned up many times. The gene calls are TRBV20-1 and TRBJ2-7; possible D gene TRBD2, 7 bases. The CDR3 covers 15 residues. Per germline, CDR1 DFQATT and CDR2 SNEGSKA (reference sequence). Trimming pared 3 bases from V and 3 bases from J, leaving 18 bases between. The CDR3 region is CSASHPDSGDYEQYF. CDR3 sequence (DNA): TGCAGTGCTAGCCACCCGGACAGCGGGGACTACGAGCAGTACTTC.

This clonotype appeared a few times. This sequence joins TRBV29-1 and TRBJ2-2; no reliable D call. Germline-derived CDR1 and CDR2 are SQVTM and ANQGSEA. The V end was cut by 5 bases, the J end by 5 bases, with 9 bases between. The CDR3 loop spans 12 amino acids. CDR3 region: CSVWLATGELFF. The CDR3 DNA reads TGCAGCGTTTGGCTTGCGACCGGGGAGCTGTTTTTT.

Written as DNA, the CDR3 is TGCGCCAGCAGCTTGGAGGCAAGGGGGGCTGGCTACACCTTC. Protein: CASSLEARGAGYTF. The chain employs TRBV5-1 and TRBJ1-2; TRBD1 might be the D (6 bases). This CDR3 comprises 14 residues. CDR1 SGHRS and CDR2 YFSETQ come from the germline V gene. The germline V and J ends were trimmed by 0 bases and 7 bases, with 13 bases remaining between them.

This clonotype was seen at least ten times. The rearrangement joins TRBV11-1 to TRBJ1-2, with D possibly matching TRBD1 (5 bases). This CDR3 has 13 residues. Trimming shortened V by 3 bases and J by 6 bases, and 11 bases separated the two germline ends. From germline, CDR1 is SGHAT and CDR2 FQDESV (reference sequence). As DNA, the CDR3 is TGTGCCAGCAGCTTCGGGACGGGACATGGCTACACCTTC. Translation gives CASSFGTGHGYTF.

This clonotype came up many times. The rearrangement uses TRBV28 and TRBJ1-4, with TRBD1 as a possible D gene (5 bases). The CDR3 totals 17 residues. Germline lookup yields CDR1 MDHEN and CDR2 SYDVKM. V lost 0 bases and J 0 bases, leaving 11 bases between the germline ends. The CDR3 region is CASSLWQGASTNEKLFF. The CDR3 bases are TGTGCCAGCAGTTTATGGCAGGGAGCATCAACTAATGAAAAACTGTTTTTT.

This chain uses TRBV12-3 or TRBV12-4 with TRBJ1-2, with D perhaps matching TRBD1 (5 bases). V dropped 1 base and J dropped 9 bases, with 12 bases sitting between them. The CDR3 runs to 13 residues. DNA for the CDR3: TGTGCCAGCAGTTTAGACAGGCGTGAAAGCTACACCTTC. This gives the protein CASSLDRRESYTF.

This chain uses TRBV7-8 with TRBJ2-1; 10 nucleotides match TRBD2. Germline V gives CDR1 SGHVS, CDR2 FQNEAQ. The CDR3 spans 17 residues. V shed 0 bases and J 1 base; nucleotides not matched to a gene: 3. CDR3 in amino acids: CASSLALAGVSYNEQFF. The CDR3, as DNA: TGTGCCAGCAGCTTAGCTCTAGCGGGAGTTTCCTACAATGAGCAGTTCTTC.

The chain employs TRBV7-9 and TRBJ2-5; maybe TRBD1 (6 bases). Germline values: CDR1 SEHNR, CDR2 FQNEAQ (reference sequence). The germline V and J ends were trimmed by 5 bases and 2 bases, with 12 bases remaining between them. This CDR3 has 14 amino acids. The CDR3, as DNA: TGTGCCAGCAGCGAACATCAGGGGCAAGAGACCCAGTACTTC. This gives the protein CASSEHQGQETQYF.

The gene calls are TRBV19 and TRBJ2-1; D not resolved. There are 15 residues in the CDR3. Germline V gene data show CDR1 as LNHDA and CDR2 as SQIVND (reference sequence). With 5 bases removed from V and 0 bases from J, the gap between germline ends came to 11 bases. CDR3 bases: TGTGCCAGTAGTCAGCTCGATAGCTCCTACAATGAGCAGTTCTTC. It is translated as CASSQLDSSYNEQFF. Together with reference TRBV19 and TRBJ2-1, the CDR3 gives the full variable domain: DGGITQSPKYLFRKEGQNVTLSCEQNLNHDAMYWYRQDPGQGLRLIYYSQIVNDFQKGDIAEGYSVSREKKESFPLTVTSAQKNPTAFYLCASSQLDSSYNEQFFGPGTRLTVL.

The V call is TRBV12-3 or TRBV12-4, the J call TRBJ2-3; 7 nucleotides match TRBD2. The trim removed 4 bases at V and 3 bases at J, leaving 7 bases unmatched. The CDR3 sequence is 15 residues long. CDR3 amino acids: CASSSVKLATDTQYF. CDR3 nucleotide sequence: TGTGCCAGCAGTTCCGTCAAACTAGCGACAGATACGCAGTATTTT.

Only a few counts were recorded for this clonotype. This chain connects TRBV7-2 to TRBJ2-7; 12 nucleotides match TRBD2. The CDR3 length is 14 residues. Germline CDR1 SGHTA, CDR2 FQGNSA. The trim removed 2 bases at V and 4 bases at J, leaving 0 bases unmatched. CDR3 DNA sequence: TGTGCCAGCAGCTTAACTAGCGGGAGGTACGAGCAGTACTTC. Protein product: CASSLTSGRYEQYF. The whole variable domain, remainder taken from reference TRBV7-2 and TRBJ2-7, is GAGVSQSPSNKVTEKGKDVELRCDPISGHTALYWYRQSLGQGLEFLIYFQGNSAPDKSGLPSDRFSAERTGGSVSTLTIQRTQQEDSAVYLCASSLTSGRYEQYFGPGTRLTVT.

This clonotype was detected ten times or more. The chain joins TRBV7-8 to TRBJ1-2; TRBD1 aligns across 9 bases. Germline V gives CDR1 SGHVS, CDR2 FQNEAQ. V dropped 5 bases and J dropped 4; count of bases not matched to a gene: 8. The CDR3 consists of 15 residues. The CDR3 loop is CASSPRTGDAYGYTF. The CDR3 DNA is TGTGCCAGCAGCCCACGGACAGGGGACGCCTATGGCTACACCTTC. Full variable domain (missing parts from reference TRBV7-8 and TRBJ1-2): GAGVSQSPRYKVAKRGQDVALRCDPISGHVSLFWYQQALGQGPEFLTYFQNEAQLDKSGLPSDRFFAERPEGSVSTLKIQRTQQEDSAVYLCASSPRTGDAYGYTFGSGTRLTVV.

DNA for the CDR3: TGTGCCAGCAACGTCCTTGGGACTAGCGGGAAGTGTTGGAGCTCCTACGAGCAGTACTTC. As protein: CASNVLGTSGKCWSSYEQYF. The chain carries TRBV6-1 and TRBJ2-7, with 13 bases aligning to TRBD2. Germline CDR1 MNHNS, CDR2 SASEGT. The CDR3 totals 20 residues. V shed 7 bases, J shed 0 bases, and the junction held 18 bases outside the gene matches.

In its sample, this clonotype was seen a few times. The V and J genes are TRBV20-1 and TRBJ2-2; TRBD2 matches at 7 bases. The CDR3 covers 14 residues. CDR1 and CDR2 (germline): DFQATT, SNEGSKA (reference sequence). The trim removed 4 bases at V and 1 base at J, leaving 3 bases unmatched. CDR3 protein: CSAIERENTGELFF. DNA for the CDR3: TGCAGTGCTATCGAGCGGGAGAACACCGGGGAGCTGTTTTTT.

This clonotype showed up many times. The V gene is TRBV5-4, the J gene TRBJ2-5; 11 bases match TRBD1. Trimming took 4 bases from V and 1 from J; bases not matched to a gene: 6. The CDR3 runs 16 residues. Germline lookup yields CDR1 SGHNT and CDR2 YYREEE (reference sequence). In nucleotides, the CDR3 is TGTGCCAGCAGCCCCGGACAGGGGGCCCTCCAAGAGACCCAGTACTTC. Its protein is CASSPGQGALQETQYF.

This clonotype occurred many times. The genes are TRBV20-1 and TRBJ1-2; weak D call: TRBD1 (6 bases). Germline CDR1 reads DFQATT; CDR2 reads SNEGSKA (reference sequence). This CDR3 is built from 14 residues. Trimming removed 0 bases at V and 5 bases at J, with 13 bases between. CDR3 nucleotides: TGCAGTGCTAGAGATCAGTCGAGGGGGTATGGCTACACCTTC. Amino acids: CSARDQSRGYGYTF.

In this sample, this clonotype turned up many times. The chain links TRBV12-3 or TRBV12-4 to TRBJ2-7; TRBD2 is a possible D gene (5 bases). Trimming took off 6 bases at V and 6 bases at J, with 12 bases between the two ends. This CDR3 is built from 12 residues. Here the CDR3 reads CASSPGSFEQYF. In nucleotides, the CDR3 is TGTGCCAGCAGCCCGGGGTCTTTCGAGCAGTACTTC.

This clonotype has at least ten counts. The chain couples TRBV6-5 to TRBJ1-1, with a possible D match to TRBD1 (6 bases). Germline lookup yields CDR1 MNHEY and CDR2 SVGAGI. This CDR3 has 14 residues. Deletions cut 0 bases from V and 5 bases from J, with 10 bases between. The chain's CDR3 is CASSYSTGLTEAFF. The CDR3, as DNA: TGTGCCAGCAGTTACTCAACAGGGCTAACTGAAGCTTTCTTT.

About this clonotype: Being one base from a much bigger clone, this may be a read error. The CDR3: CASSLKHYEQFF. The DNA of the CDR3 is TGTGCCAGCAGTTTAAAGCACTACGAGCAGTTCTTC. The rearrangement uses TRBV28 and TRBJ2-7; unclear D gene. The closer fit of TRBJ2-1 to the DNA end suggests the J call may be wrong. The V gene's germline CDR1 is MDHEN and CDR2 SYDVKM. The CDR3 spans 12 residues.

This clonotype was picked up one time. The V gene is TRBV20-1, the J gene TRBJ2-7; 7 nucleotides line up with TRBD1. The CDR3 is 15 amino acids. Germline loops: CDR1 DFQATT, CDR2 SNEGSKA (reference sequence). J gave up 6 bases and V 3 bases, and 14 bases lay outside the gene matches. CDR3 in amino acids: CSARTGNQNRGEQYF. For the CDR3, the DNA is TGCAGTGCTAGGACCGGGAATCAAAACAGGGGCGAGCAGTACTTC.